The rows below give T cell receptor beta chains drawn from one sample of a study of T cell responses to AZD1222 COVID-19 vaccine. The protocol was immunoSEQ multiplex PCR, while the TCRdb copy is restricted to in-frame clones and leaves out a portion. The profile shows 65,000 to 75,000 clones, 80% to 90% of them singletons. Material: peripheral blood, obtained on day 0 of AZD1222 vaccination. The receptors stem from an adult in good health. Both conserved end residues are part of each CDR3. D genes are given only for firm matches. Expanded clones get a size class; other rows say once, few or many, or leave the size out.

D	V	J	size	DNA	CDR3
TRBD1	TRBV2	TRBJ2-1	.	TGTGCCAGCAGTGAACGACAGGGGACTTACAATGAGCAGTTCTTC	CASSERQGTYNEQFF
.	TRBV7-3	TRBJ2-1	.	TGTGCCAGCAGCCTACACGACAGTAACAATGAGCAGTTCTTC	CASSLHDSNNEQFF
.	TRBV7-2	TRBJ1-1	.	TGTGCCAGCAGCTTAGTTTCACCCAACACTGAAGCTTTCTTT	CASSLVSPNTEAFF
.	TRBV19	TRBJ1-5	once	TGTGCCAGCCGTCCCCGGGACGGTCATCAGCCCCAGCATTTT	CASRPRDGHQPQHF
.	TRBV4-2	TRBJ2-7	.	TGTGCCAGCAGCCAAGTCCGGGACTCCTACGAGCAGTACTTC	CASSQVRDSYEQYF
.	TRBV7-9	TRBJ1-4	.	TGTGCCAGCAGCTTCTTGGGGCCTAAGAATGAAAAACTGTTTTTT	CASSFLGPKNEKLFF
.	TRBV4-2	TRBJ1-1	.	TGTGCCAGCAGCCAAGAACTCGTCGGGGGGCCCACTGAAGCTTTCTTT	CASSQELVGGPTEAFF
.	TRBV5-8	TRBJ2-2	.	TGTGCCAGCAGCTTTTTGATGGGAGGCGGCACCGGGGAGCTGTTTTTT	CASSFLMGGGTGELFF
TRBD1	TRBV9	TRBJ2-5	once	TGTGCCAGCAGCCGGGACAGGGCTCAAGAGACCCAGTACTTC	CASSRDRAQETQYF
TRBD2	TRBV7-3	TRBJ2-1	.	TGTGCCAGCAGCTTACTTCCTAGCGGGAGATTCAATGAGCAGTTCTTC	CASSLLPSGRFNEQFF
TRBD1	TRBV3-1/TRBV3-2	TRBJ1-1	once	TGTGCCAGCAGCCACAGGGGGCGGACTGAAGCTTTCTTT	CASSHRGRTEAFF
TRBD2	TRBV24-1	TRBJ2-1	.	TGTGCCACCAGTGGGGGGACTAGCGGGATCTACAATGAGCAGTTCTTC	CATSGGTSGIYNEQFF
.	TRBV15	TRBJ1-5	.	TGTGCCACCAGCAGGGTAGGGGGAGGAAATCAGCCCCAGCATTTT	CATSRVGGGNQPQHF
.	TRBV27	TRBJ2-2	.	TGTGCCAGCAGGGACTCTAGGGGCGGGGAGCTGTTTTTT	CASRDSRGGELFF
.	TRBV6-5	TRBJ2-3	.	TGTGCCAGCAAAGAGACAGATACGCAGTATTTT	CASKETDTQYF
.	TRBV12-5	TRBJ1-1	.	TGTGCTAGTGCGATGGGAGGCAACACTGAAGCTTTCTTT	CASAMGGNTEAFF
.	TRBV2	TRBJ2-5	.	TGTGCCACCACGGTGGGGGCAATACAAGAGACCCAGTACTTC	CATTVGAIQETQYF
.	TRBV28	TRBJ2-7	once	TGTGCCAGCAGTTCACTTGGGGCCCCCTCCTACGAGCAGTACTTC	CASSSLGAPSYEQYF
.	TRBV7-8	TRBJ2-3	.	TGTGCCAGCAGCCCGGCAGGGATAAGAGATACGCAGTATTTT	CASSPAGIRDTQYF
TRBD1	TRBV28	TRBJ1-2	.	TGTGCCAGCAGTTTATTCTCGGGGCGGGCACAGCAGGGGGCGCTGGGTGGCTACACCTTC	CASSLFSGRAQQGALGGYTF
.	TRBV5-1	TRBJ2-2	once	TGCGCCAGCAGCTTCCGGGACCACGGGGCCGGGGAGCTGTTTTTT	CASSFRDHGAGELFF
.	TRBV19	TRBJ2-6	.	TGTGCCAGTAGTATTTGGACTGGGGCCAACGTCCTGACTTTC	CASSIWTGANVLTF
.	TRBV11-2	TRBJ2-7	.	TGTGCCAGCAGCTTAGATCGTCGAGGGATATACGAGCAGTACTTC	CASSLDRRGIYEQYF
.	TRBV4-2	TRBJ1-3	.	TGTGCCAGCAGCCAAGTAAGCGGAATCTCTGGAAACACCATATATTTT	CASSQVSGISGNTIYF
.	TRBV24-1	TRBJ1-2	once	TGTGCCACCAGTGATCCCGGGCACTATGGCTACACCTTC	CATSDPGHYGYTF
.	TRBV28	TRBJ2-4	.	TGTGCCAGCAGTTTACTCCAACAGGGTCGGAACATTCAGTACTTC	CASSLLQQGRNIQYF
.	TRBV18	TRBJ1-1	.	TGTGCCAGCTCACCTAACATGGGTTACACTGAAGCTTTCTTT	CASSPNMGYTEAFF
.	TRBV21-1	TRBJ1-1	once	TGTGCCAGCAGCAAAAACACCCTGAACACTGAAGCTTTCTTT	CASSKNTLNTEAFF
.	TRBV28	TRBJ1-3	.	TGTGCCAGCAGACTCGGGGCTGGAAACACCATATATTTT	CASRLGAGNTIYF
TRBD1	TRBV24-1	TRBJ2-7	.	TGTGCCACCAGTGACTCGGACAGGTTGTTGGAGCAGTACTTC	CATSDSDRLLEQYF
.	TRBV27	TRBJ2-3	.	TGTGCCAGCACGCGGACTAGCACAGATACGCAGTATTTT	CASTRTSTDTQYF
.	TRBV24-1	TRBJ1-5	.	TGTGCCACCAGTCACGTCCGGGGAAAAGGCAATCAGCCCCAGCATTTT	CATSHVRGKGNQPQHF
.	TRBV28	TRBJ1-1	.	TGTGCCAGCAGTCCCTATGACAGACTGAACACTGAAGCTTTCTTT	CASSPYDRLNTEAFF
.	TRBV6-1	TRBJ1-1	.	TGTGCCAGCAGTGATGGGGCGGGGGTGAACACTGAAGCTTTCTTT	CASSDGAGVNTEAFF
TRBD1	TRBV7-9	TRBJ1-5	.	TGTGCCAGCAGCCCGGGACAGGGGAATCAGCCCCAGCATTTT	CASSPGQGNQPQHF
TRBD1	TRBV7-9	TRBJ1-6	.	TGTGCCAGCAGCCACCGACAGGGGGTTAATTCACCCCTCCACTTT	CASSHRQGVNSPLHF
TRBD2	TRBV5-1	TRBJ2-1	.	TGCGCCAGCAGCTTGGAGGGTAGCGGGGTTTCTGAGCAGTTCTTC	CASSLEGSGVSEQFF
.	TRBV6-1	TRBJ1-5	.	TGTGCCAGCAGTGATTTAAATGGCAATCAGCCCCAGCATTTT	CASSDLNGNQPQHF
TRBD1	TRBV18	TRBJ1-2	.	TGTGCCAGCTCACCATCAGGACAGGGCGCGCGTGGCTACACCTTC	CASSPSGQGARGYTF
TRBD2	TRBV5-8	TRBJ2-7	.	TGTGCCAGCAGCGTAGCGGGAGGAACCTACGAGCAGTACTTC	CASSVAGGTYEQYF
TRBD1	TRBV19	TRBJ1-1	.	TGTGCCAGTAGTATATCAGGGTGGACAGGCGGAGCTTTCTTT	CASSISGWTGGAFF
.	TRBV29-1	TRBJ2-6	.	TGCAGCGTGGCAGGATCCTCTGGGGCCAACGTCCTGACTTTC	CSVAGSSGANVLTF
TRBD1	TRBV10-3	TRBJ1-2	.	TGTGCCATCAGGGGGACAGGGGACGGCTACACCTTC	CAIRGTGDGYTF
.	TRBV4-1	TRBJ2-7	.	TGCGCCAGCAGCCAAGAAGGAGCAGGTCCAACCTACGAGCAGTACTTC	CASSQEGAGPTYEQYF
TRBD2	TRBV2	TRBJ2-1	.	TGTGCCAGCAGTGAAGAAGGGACTACCTACAATGAGCAGTTCTTC	CASSEEGTTYNEQFF
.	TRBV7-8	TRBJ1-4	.	TGTGCCAGCAGTCGACAGGAAACCTTACCTAATGAAAAACTGTTTTTT	CASSRQETLPNEKLFF
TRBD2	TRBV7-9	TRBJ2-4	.	TGTGCCAGCAGCTTCGAGGGGAGGGATGGAATTCAGTACTTC	CASSFEGRDGIQYF
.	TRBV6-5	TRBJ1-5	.	TGTGCCAGCAGTTCGGATGGCAAGGGCTTTGTTCTTCCCCAGCATTTT	CASSSDGKGFVLPQHF
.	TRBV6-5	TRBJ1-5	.	TGTGCCAGCAGGGAGGACAGAACTAGCAATCAGCCCCAGCATTTT	CASREDRTSNQPQHF
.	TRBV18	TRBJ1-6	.	TGTGCCAGCTCACCAGGGGCCGGCGATTCACCCCTCCACTTT	CASSPGAGDSPLHF
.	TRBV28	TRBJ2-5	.	TGTGCCAGCAATGATATCAGCGGTTGGGAGTGGAAGACCCAGTACTTC	CASNDISGWEWKTQYF
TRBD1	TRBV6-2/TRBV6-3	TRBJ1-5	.	TGTGCCAGCAGTTACTCCCCCTTGAGACAGGGGGCCAATCAGCCCCAGCATTTT	CASSYSPLRQGANQPQHF
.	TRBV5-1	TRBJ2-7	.	TGCGCCAGCAGCCGCGGGGACAGCAACTACGAGCAGTACTTC	CASSRGDSNYEQYF
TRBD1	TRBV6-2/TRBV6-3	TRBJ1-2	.	TGTGCCAGCAGCCAACAGGGGCACTATGGCTACACCTTC	CASSQQGHYGYTF
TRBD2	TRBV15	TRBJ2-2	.	TGTGCCACAAGCGGGACCGCGAACACCGGGGAGCTGTTTTTT	CATSGTANTGELFF
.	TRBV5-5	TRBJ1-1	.	TGTGCCAGCAACGACCGGGCCACGAACACTGAAGCTTTCTTT	CASNDRATNTEAFF
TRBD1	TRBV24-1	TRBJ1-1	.	TGTGCCACCAGTGGTACAGGGGGGAACACTGAAGCTTTCTTT	CATSGTGGNTEAFF